This record looks at one TCR beta chain sequence and its context. Its antigen is currently unknown. This record belongs to a study of cytomegalovirus exposure and HLA in healthy donors. Primers for the PCR totalled 60 Vbeta and 13 Jbeta. Original handling: Later analysis identified 80 million to 85 million unique TCR beta chains, some 10 million shared. Some clones are missing from TCRdb's copy, which holds only in-frame ones; the method was immunoSEQ multiplex PCR. V, J and clone size are those of that table, while D and trimming were read from the DNA. Found here are roughly 150,000 clones, around 80% of them singletons; the top ten hold roughly 1.6%. General study results and limits: Roughly uniform depth of sequencing across donors was assumed in presence/absence analyses. Segments of the TCR beta V type were, in most cases, productive about 90% or about 30% of the time in an earlier analysis.

CDR3 length equals 17 residues. Specimen: PBMCs. The chain uses TRBV21-1 and TRBJ2-5; the D call in the table, TRBD2, was not verified against the DNA. TRBV21-1 is labeled a pseudogene. This receptor was obtained from a man aged 35 to 55 in good health and CMV-seronegative. The CDR3 protein is CASSKGKPKLTWETQYF. The CDR3 DNA is TGTGCCAGCAGCAAAGGAAAACCTAAGTTAACGTGGGAGACCCAGTACTTC.